The T cell receptor (beta chain) described here comes from a study of vaccination and CD4 T cells after COVID-19. At the level of the study: Cultures serving as controls received a peptide pool (CEFX or HIV-1 Nef) or no peptide.

The sample holds a few counts of this clonotype. The antigen is not known. The treatment was: roughly nine-day PBMC culture with coronavirus spike peptide pools or control peptides (ViraFEST assay). ViraFEST used peptide pools to expand antigen-specific T cells, then sequenced TCRs. Medium was half-exchanged with fresh IL-2 medium on days 3 and 7. This CDR3 spans 11 amino acids. Germline loops: CDR1 DFQATT, CDR2 SNEGSKA (reference sequence). V shed 4 bases, J shed 5 bases, and the junction held 1 base outside the gene matches. Cultured CD4+ T-cell DNA underwent Oncomine TCR Beta short-read sequencing. TCRdb re-analysed the PCR reads in MiXCR, keeping a single row per CDR3 protein. The table lists about 23,000 distinct CDR3 sequences, 40% to 50% of them singletons.

J is TRBJ2-5 and V is TRBV20-1, with 7 nucleotides matching TRBD2. The sequencing here drew on CD4+ T cells from blood, cultured in vitro, taken before SARS-CoV-2 vaccination. The TCR comes from a human donor who received a COVID-19 vaccine. DNA of the CDR3: TGCAGTGCTAAGCGGGGCGAGACCCAGTACTTC. Translating it yields CSAKRGETQYF.